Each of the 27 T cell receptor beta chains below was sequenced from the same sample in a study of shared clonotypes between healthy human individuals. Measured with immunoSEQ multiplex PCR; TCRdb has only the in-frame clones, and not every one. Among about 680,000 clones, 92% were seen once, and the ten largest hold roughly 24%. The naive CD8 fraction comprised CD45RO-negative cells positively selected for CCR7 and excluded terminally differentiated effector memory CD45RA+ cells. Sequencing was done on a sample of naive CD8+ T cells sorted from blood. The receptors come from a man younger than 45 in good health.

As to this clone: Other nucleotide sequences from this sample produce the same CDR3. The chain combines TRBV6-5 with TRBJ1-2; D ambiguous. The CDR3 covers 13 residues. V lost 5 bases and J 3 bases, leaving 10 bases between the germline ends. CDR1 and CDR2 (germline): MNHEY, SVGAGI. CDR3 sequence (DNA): TGTGCCAGCAGTCCTGGACGGGACTATGGCTACACCTTC. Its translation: CASSPGRDYGYTF.

The CDR3 loop reads CASSLEGGPNTGELFF. In DNA, the CDR3 is TGTGCCAGCAGCTTAGAAGGAGGGCCGAACACCGGGGAGCTGTTTTTT. The chain uses TRBV7-9 and TRBJ2-2; TRBD2 is a possible D gene (6 bases). This CDR3 spans 16 amino acids. Germline V gene lookup returns CDR1 SEHNR and CDR2 FQNEAQ (reference sequence). V was trimmed by 1 base and J by 0 bases, leaving 9 bases between them.

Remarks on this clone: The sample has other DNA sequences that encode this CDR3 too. The CDR3 region is CATSRDRTEAFF. In DNA, the CDR3 is TGTGCCACCAGCAGAGATCGCACTGAAGCTTTCTTT. The chain combines TRBV15 with TRBJ1-1; the D is unclear. Trimming took 0 bases from V and 4 from J, leaving 3 bases between them. Per germline, CDR1 LNHNV and CDR2 YYDKDF (reference sequence). The CDR3 consists of 12 residues.

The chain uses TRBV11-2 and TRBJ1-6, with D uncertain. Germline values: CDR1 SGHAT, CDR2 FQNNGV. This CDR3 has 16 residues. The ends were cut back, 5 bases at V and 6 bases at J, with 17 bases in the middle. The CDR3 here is CASSGRAPGGNSPLHF. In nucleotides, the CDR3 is TGTGCCAGCAGCGGACGGGCCCCCGGCGGTAATTCACCCCTCCACTTT.

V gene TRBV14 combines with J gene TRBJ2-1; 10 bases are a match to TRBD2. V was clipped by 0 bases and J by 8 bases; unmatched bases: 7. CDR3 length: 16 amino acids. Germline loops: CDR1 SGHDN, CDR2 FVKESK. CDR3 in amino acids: CASSQDPLAGADEQFF. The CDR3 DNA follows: TGTGCCAGCAGCCAAGATCCCCTAGCGGGAGCCGATGAGCAGTTCTTC.

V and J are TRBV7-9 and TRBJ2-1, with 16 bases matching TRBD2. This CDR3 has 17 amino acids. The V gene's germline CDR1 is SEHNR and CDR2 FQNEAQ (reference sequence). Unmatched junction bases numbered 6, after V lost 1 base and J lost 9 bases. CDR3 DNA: TGTGCCAGCAGCTTAGTCGGGACTAGCGGGAGGGGGCTTGAGCAGTTCTTC. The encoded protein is CASSLVGTSGRGLEQFF.

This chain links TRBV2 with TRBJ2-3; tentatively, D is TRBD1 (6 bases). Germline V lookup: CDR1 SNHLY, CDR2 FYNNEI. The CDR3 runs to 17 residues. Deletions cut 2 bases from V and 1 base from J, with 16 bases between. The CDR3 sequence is CASSEFPLTGGTDTQYF. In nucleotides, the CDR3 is TGTGCCAGCAGTGAATTTCCCCTGACAGGAGGCACAGATACGCAGTATTTT.

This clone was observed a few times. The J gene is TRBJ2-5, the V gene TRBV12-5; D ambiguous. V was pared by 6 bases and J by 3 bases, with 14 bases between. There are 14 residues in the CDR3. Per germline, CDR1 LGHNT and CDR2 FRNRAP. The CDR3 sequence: CASGPTASKETQYF. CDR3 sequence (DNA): TGTGCTAGTGGCCCAACGGCCTCTAAAGAGACCCAGTACTTC.

The DNA for the CDR3 is TGTGCCAGCCAGTATACGAACACCGGGGAGCTGTTTTTT. Protein: CASQYTNTGELFF. The J gene is TRBJ2-2, the V gene TRBV27; no clear D. This CDR3 has 13 amino acids. CDR1 is MNHEY and CDR2 is SMNVEV in the germline V gene (reference sequence). Trimming took off 8 bases at V and 0 bases at J, with 7 bases between the two ends.

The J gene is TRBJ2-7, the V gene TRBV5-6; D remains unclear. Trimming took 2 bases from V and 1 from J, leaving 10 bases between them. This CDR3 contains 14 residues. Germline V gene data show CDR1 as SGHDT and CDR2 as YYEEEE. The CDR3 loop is CASSFVGSSYEQYF. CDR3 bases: TGTGCCAGCAGCTTTGTGGGCAGTTCCTACGAGCAGTACTTC.

The CDR3 sequence is CASSSKLTTAPLDTDTQYF. The CDR3 coding sequence is TGTGCCAGCAGTTCCAAACTTACTACGGCCCCCCTAGACACAGATACGCAGTATTTT. The rearrangement uses TRBV27 and TRBJ2-3; D is unresolved. The germline V and J ends were trimmed by 4 bases and 2 bases, with 25 bases remaining between them. The CDR3 sequence is 19 residues long. CDR1 MNHEY and CDR2 SMNVEV come from the germline V gene (reference sequence).

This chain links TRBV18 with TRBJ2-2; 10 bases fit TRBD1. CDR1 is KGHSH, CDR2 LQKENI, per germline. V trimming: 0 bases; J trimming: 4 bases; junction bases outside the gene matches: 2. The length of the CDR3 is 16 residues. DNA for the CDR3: TGTGCCAGCTCACCACCTGGGACAGGGGCCACCGGGGAGCTGTTTTTT. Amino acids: CASSPPGTGATGELFF.

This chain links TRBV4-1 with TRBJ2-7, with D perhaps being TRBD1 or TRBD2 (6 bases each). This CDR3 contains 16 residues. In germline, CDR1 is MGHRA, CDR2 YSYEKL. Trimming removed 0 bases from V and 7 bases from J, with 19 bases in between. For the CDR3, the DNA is TGCGCCAGCAGCCAAGAGGGGACGGGGGCCCTTGAGGAGCAGTACTTC. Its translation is CASSQEGTGALEEQYF.

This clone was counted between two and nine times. The CDR3 nucleotides are TGTGCCAGCTCACAATGGACTAGCGGGAGTCGAGGTAGATACAATGAGCAGTTCTTC. Its protein is CASSQWTSGSRGRYNEQFF. The rearrangement links TRBV18 to TRBJ2-1; TRBD2 matches 13 bases. The CDR3 is made up of 19 amino acids. Germline trimming cut 4 bases from V and 4 bases from J; bases unmatched to any gene: 13. Looked up from germline, CDR1 is KGHSH and CDR2 is LQKENI.

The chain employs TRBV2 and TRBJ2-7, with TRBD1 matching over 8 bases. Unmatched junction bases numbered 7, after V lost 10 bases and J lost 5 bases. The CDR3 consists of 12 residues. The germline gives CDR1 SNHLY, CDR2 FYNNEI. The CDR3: CATQGAINEQYF. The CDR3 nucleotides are TGTGCCACCCAGGGGGCTATCAACGAGCAGTACTTC.

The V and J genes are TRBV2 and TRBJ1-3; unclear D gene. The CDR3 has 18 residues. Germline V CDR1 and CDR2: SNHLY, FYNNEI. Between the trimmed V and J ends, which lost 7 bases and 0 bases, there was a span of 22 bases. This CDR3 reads CASNPGASEFYSGNTIYF. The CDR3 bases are TGTGCCAGCAACCCCGGAGCCAGCGAGTTTTACTCTGGAAACACCATATATTTT.

For the CDR3, the DNA is TGTGCCAGCAGTTTTGACACAGAGGCCTCTGGAAACACCATATATTTT. It is translated as CASSFDTEASGNTIYF. The chain couples TRBV28 to TRBJ1-3; D ambiguous. Germline loops: CDR1 MDHEN, CDR2 SYDVKM. The CDR3 extends over 16 amino acids. The ends were cut back, 3 bases at V and 0 bases at J, with 12 bases in the middle.

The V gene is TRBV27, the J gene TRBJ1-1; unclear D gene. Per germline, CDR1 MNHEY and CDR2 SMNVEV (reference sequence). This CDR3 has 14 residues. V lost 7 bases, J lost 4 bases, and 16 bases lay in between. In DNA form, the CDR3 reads TGTGCCAGCATGTATACATCGGGAATCACTGAAGCTTTCTTT. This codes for CASMYTSGITEAFF.

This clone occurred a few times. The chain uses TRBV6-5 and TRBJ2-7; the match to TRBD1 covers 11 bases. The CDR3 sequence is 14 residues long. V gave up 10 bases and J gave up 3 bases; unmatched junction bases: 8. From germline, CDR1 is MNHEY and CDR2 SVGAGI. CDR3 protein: CATSSGTGGYEQYF. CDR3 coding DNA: TGTGCCACCTCCTCCGGGACAGGGGGCTACGAGCAGTACTTC.

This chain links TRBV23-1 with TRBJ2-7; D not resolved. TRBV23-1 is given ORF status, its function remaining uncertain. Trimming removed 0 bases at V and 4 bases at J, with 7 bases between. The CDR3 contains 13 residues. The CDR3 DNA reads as TGCGCCAGCAGTCAATCTGCCGGTTACGAGCAGTACTTC. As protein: CASSQSAGYEQYF.

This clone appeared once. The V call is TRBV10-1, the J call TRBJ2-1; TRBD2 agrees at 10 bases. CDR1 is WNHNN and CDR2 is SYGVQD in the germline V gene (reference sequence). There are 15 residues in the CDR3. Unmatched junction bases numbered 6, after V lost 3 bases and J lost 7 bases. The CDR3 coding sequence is TGCGCCAGCAGTGATCTAGCGGGAGATGTAAATGAGCAGTTCTTC. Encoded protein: CASSDLAGDVNEQFF.

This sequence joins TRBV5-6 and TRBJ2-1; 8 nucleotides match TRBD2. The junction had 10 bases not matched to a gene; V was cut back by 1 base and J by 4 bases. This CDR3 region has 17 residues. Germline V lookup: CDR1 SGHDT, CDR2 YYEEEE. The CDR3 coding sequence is TGTGCCAGCAGCTTGTCTTCCAGCGGGAGTAGTTACAATGAGCAGTTCTTC. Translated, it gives CASSLSSSGSSYNEQFF.

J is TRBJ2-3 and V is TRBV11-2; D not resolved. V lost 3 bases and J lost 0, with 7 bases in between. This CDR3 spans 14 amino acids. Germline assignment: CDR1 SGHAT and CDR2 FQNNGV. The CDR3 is CASSFQASTDTQYF. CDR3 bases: TGTGCCAGCAGCTTTCAGGCCAGCACAGATACGCAGTATTTT. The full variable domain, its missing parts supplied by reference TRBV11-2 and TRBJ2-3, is EAGVAQSPRYKIIEKRQSVAFWCNPISGHATLYWYQQILGQGPKLLIQFQNNGVVDDSQLPKDRFSAERLKGVDSTLKIQPAKLEDSAVYLCASSFQASTDTQYFGPGTRLTVL.

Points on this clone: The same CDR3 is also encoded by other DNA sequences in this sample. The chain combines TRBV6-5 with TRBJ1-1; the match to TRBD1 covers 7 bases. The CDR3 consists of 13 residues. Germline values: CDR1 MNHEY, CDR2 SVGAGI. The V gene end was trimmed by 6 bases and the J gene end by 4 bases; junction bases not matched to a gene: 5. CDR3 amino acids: CASRQGIGTEAFF. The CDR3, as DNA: TGTGCCAGCAGACAGGGGATCGGCACTGAAGCTTTCTTT.

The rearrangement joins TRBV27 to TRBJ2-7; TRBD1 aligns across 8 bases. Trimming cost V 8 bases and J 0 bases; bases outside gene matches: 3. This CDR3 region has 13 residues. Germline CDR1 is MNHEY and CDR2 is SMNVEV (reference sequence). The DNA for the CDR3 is TGTGCCAGCTCGACAGGGGTCTCCTACGAGCAGTACTTC. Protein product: CASSTGVSYEQYF.

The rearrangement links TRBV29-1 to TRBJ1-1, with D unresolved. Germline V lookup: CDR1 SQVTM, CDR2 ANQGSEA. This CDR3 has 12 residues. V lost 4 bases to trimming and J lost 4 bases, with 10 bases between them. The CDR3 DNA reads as TGCAGCGTTGCGGTGTTTGGCACTGAAGCTTTCTTT. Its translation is CSVAVFGTEAFF.

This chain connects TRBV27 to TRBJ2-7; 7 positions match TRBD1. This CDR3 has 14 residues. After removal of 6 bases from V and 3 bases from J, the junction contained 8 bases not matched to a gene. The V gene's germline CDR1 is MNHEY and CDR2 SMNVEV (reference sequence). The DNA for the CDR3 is TGTGCCAGCAGACAGGGGACGCGCGGCTACGAGCAGTACTTC. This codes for CASRQGTRGYEQYF.